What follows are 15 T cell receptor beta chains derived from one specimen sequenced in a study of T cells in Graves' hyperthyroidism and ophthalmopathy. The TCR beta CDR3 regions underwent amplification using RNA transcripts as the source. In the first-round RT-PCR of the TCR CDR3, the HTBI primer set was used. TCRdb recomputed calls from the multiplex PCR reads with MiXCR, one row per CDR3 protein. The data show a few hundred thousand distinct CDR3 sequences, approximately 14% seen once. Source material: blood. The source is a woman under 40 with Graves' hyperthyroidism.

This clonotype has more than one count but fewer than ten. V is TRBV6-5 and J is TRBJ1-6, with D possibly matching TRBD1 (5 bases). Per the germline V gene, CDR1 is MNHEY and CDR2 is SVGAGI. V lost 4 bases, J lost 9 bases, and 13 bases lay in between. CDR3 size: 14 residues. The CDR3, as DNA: TGTGCCAGCAGTTCCCAGGGAACTGGTTCACCCCTCCACTTT. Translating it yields CASSSQGTGSPLHF.

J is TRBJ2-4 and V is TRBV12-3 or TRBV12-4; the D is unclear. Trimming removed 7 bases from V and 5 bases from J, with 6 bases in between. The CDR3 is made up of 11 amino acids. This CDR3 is CASTYQNIQYF. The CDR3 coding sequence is TGTGCCAGCACCTACCAAAACATTCAGTACTTC.

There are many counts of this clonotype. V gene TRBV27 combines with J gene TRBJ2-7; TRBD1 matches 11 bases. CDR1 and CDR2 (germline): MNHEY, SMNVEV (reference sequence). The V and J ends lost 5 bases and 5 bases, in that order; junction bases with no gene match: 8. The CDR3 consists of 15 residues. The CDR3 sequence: CASSAPGTGGNEQYF. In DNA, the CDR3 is TGTGCCAGCAGTGCACCCGGGACAGGGGGAAACGAGCAGTACTTC.

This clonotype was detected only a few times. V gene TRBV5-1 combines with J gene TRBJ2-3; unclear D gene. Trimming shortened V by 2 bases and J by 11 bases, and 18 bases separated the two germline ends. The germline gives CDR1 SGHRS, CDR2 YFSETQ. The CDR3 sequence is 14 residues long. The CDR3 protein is CASSFPQAQPEQYF. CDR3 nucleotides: TGCGCCAGCAGCTTCCCCCAGGCCCAGCCTGAGCAGTATTTT. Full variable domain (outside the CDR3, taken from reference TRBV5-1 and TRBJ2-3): KAGVTQTPRYLIKTRGQQVTLSCSPISGHRSVSWYQQTPGQGLQFLFEYFSETQRNKGNFPGRFSGRQFSNSRSEMNVSTLELGDSALYLCASSFPQAQPEQYFGPGTRLTVL.

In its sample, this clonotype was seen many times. This chain's CDR3 is CAWSFVASDWTYEAFF. In nucleotides, the CDR3 is TGTGCCTGGAGTTTTGTGGCATCGGATTGGACTTATGAAGCTTTCTTT. This chain connects TRBV30 to TRBJ1-1; D gene unclear. V was shortened by 2 bases and J by 7 bases, with 23 bases between the two germline ends. Per the germline V gene, CDR1 is GTSNPN and CDR2 is SVGIG (reference sequence). CDR3 length equals 16 residues.

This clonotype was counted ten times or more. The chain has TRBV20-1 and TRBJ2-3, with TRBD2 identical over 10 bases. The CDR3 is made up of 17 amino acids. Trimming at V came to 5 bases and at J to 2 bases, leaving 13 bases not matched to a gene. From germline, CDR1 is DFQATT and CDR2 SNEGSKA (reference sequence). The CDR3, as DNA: TGCAGTGCTCTCGGACTAGCGGCTAGCTCTTTCACAGATACGCAGTATTTT. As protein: CSALGLAASSFTDTQYF.

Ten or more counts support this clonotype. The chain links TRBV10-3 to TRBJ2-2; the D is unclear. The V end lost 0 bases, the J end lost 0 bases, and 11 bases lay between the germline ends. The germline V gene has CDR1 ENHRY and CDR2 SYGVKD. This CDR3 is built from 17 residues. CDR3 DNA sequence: TGTGCCATCAGTGAGTCGAACTCCCTTACGAACACCGGGGAGCTGTTTTTT. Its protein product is CAISESNSLTNTGELFF.

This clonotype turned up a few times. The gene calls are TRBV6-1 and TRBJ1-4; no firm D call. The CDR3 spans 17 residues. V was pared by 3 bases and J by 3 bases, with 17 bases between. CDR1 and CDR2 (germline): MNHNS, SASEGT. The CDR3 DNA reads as TGTGCCAGCAGTGAGTCGATATGGGCCGTGTCTAATGAAAAACTGTTTTTT. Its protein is CASSESIWAVSNEKLFF.

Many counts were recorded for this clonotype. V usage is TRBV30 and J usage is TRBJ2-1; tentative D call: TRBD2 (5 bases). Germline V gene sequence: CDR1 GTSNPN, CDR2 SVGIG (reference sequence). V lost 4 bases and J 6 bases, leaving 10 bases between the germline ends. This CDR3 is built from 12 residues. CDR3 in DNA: TGTGCCTGGACCCCCACTAGCAATGAGCAGTTCTTC. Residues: CAWTPTSNEQFF.

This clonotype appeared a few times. CDR3 in amino acids: CASRLAGISSTDTQYF. CDR3 DNA sequence: TGTGCCAGCAGACTAGCGGGGATCTCTAGCACAGATACGCAGTATTTT. The chain joins TRBV6-1 to TRBJ2-3; 10 bases agree with TRBD2. The V and J ends lost 6 bases and 0 bases, in that order; junction bases with no gene match: 6. Looked up from germline, CDR1 is MNHNS and CDR2 is SASEGT. The CDR3 length is 16 residues.

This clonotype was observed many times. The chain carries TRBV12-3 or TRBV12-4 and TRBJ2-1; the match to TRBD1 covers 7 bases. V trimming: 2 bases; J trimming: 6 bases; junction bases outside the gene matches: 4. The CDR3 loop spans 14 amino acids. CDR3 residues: CASSLQGVINEQFF. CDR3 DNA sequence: TGTGCCAGCAGTTTACAGGGGGTCATCAATGAGCAGTTCTTC.

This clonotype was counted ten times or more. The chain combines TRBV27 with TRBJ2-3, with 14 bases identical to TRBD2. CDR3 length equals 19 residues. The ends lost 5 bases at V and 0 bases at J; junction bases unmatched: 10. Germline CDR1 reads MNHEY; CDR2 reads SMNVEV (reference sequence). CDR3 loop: CASSKTGLAGGPSTDTQYF. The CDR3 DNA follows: TGTGCCAGCAGTAAAACCGGACTAGCGGGAGGTCCTAGCACAGATACGCAGTATTTT.

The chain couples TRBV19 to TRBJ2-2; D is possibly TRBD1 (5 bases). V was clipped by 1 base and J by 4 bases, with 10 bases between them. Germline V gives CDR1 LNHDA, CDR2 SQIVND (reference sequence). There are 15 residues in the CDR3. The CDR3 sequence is CASSIGQGGTGELFF. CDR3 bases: TGTGCCAGTAGTATAGGTCAGGGCGGCACCGGGGAGCTGTTTTTT.

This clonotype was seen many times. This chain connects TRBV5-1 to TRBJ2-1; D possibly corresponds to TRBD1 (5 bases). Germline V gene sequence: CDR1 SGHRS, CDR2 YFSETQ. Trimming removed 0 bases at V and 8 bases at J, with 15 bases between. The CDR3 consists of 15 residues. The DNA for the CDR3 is TGCGCCAGCAGCTTGGTGGCAGGGTCCAGGGATGAGCAGTTCTTC. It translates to CASSLVAGSRDEQFF.

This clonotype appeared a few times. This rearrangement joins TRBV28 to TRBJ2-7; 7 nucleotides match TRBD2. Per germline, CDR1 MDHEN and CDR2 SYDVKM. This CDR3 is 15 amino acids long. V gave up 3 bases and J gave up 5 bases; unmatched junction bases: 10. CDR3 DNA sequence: TGTGCCAGCAGTTTTCGGGGACTAATGACGGACGAGCAGTACTTC. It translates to CASSFRGLMTDEQYF.